What follows are 15 T cell receptor beta chains derived from one specimen sequenced in a study of cytomegalovirus exposure and HLA in healthy donors. Using immunoSEQ multiplex PCR, the repertoire was profiled, and TCRdb retains in-frame clones only, with some absent. The sample has 160,000 or so clones; around 86% are singletons. The specimen was PBMCs. The receptors originated from a young man in good health and CMV-seropositive.

The chain carries TRBV10-2 and TRBJ2-6; D possibly corresponds to TRBD1 (6 bases). This CDR3 region has 17 residues. The V and J ends lost 4 bases and 0 bases respectively, with 13 bases between them. Germline V CDR1 and CDR2: WSHSY, SAAADI. The CDR3 region is CASSGGQHPSGANVLTF. CDR3 DNA sequence: TGCGCCAGCAGTGGTGGACAGCACCCCTCTGGGGCCAACGTCCTGACTTTC.

This clone has a single count. The gene calls are TRBV20-1 and TRBJ1-2; D is undetermined. The CDR3 contains 11 residues. CDR1 and CDR2 from the germline V gene are DFQATT and SNEGSKA (reference sequence). Trimming cost V 6 bases and J 3 bases, with 8 bases left between them. CDR3 sequence reads: CSAGWDYGYTF. In DNA, the CDR3 is TGCAGTGCCGGGTGGGACTATGGCTACACCTTC.

The V and J genes are TRBV5-1 and TRBJ2-5; 11 nucleotides line up with TRBD2. V was clipped by 2 bases and J by 5 bases; unmatched bases: 5. The germline CDR1 and CDR2 sequences are SGHRS and YFSETQ. This CDR3 has 15 residues. This CDR3 is CASSFRLAGQETQYF. CDR3 DNA sequence: TGCGCCAGCAGCTTCAGACTAGCGGGACAGGAGACCCAGTACTTC.

The chain joins TRBV14 to TRBJ1-4, with D tentatively TRBD1 (5 bases). The germline CDR1 and CDR2 sequences are SGHDN and FVKESK. Between the trimmed V and J ends, which lost 1 base and 7 bases, there was a span of 10 bases. The CDR3 is 14 residues long. The CDR3, as DNA: TGTGCCAGCAGCCAAGCTCTTACAGGTGAAAAACTGTTTTTT. This encodes CASSQALTGEKLFF. Variable domain in full (rest from reference TRBV14 and TRBJ1-4): EAGVTQFPSHSVIEKGQTVTLRCDPISGHDNLYWYRRVMGKEIKFLLHFVKESKQDESGMPNNRFLAERTGGTYSTLKVQPAELEDSGVYFCASSQALTGEKLFFGSGTQLSVL.

The chain combines TRBV7-9 with TRBJ1-1; D is ambiguous. The CDR3 extends over 15 amino acids. V was pared by 8 bases and J by 5 bases, with 21 bases between. Germline V gives CDR1 SEHNR, CDR2 FQNEAQ (reference sequence). The chain's CDR3 is CASVRSAFAGTEAFF. The CDR3 DNA follows: TGTGCCAGCGTACGGTCAGCGTTTGCGGGTACTGAAGCTTTCTTT.

The chain joins TRBV14 to TRBJ1-2; 7 bases line up with TRBD1. This CDR3 spans 13 amino acids. Germline trimming cut 3 bases from V and 4 bases from J; bases unmatched to any gene: 2. From germline, CDR1 is SGHDN and CDR2 FVKESK. This CDR3 is CASSQGQIYGYTF. The CDR3 coding sequence is TGTGCCAGCAGCCAGGGACAGATCTATGGCTACACCTTC.

The chain couples TRBV29-1 to TRBJ1-2, with 8 bases aligning to TRBD1. Germline CDR1 reads SQVTM; CDR2 reads ANQGSEA. This CDR3 has 12 residues. J lost 8 bases, V lost 6 bases, and 8 bases had no gene match. The chain's CDR3 is CSVRTGTEGYTF. CDR3 in DNA: TGCAGCGTCCGGACAGGGACTGAGGGCTACACCTTC. The variable domain in full, completed from reference TRBV29-1 and TRBJ1-2, reads SAVISQKPSRDICQRGTSLTIQCQVDSQVTMMFWYRQQPGQSLTLIATANQGSEATYESGFVIDKFPISRPNLTFSTLTVSNMSPEDSSIYLCSVRTGTEGYTFGSGTRLTVV.

The V gene is TRBV6-5, the J gene TRBJ2-7; 8 nucleotides align to TRBD1. The CDR3 totals 14 residues. Germline V gene lookup returns CDR1 MNHEY and CDR2 SVGAGI. Losses at the gene ends were 2 bases for V and 6 bases for J; bases not matched to a gene: 6. The CDR3 sequence: CASSYGDRQTEQYF. For the CDR3, the DNA is TGTGCCAGCAGTTACGGGGACAGGCAAACCGAGCAGTACTTC.

This clone was recorded only once. V and J are TRBV7-2 and TRBJ2-3; TRBD2 is a possible D gene (5 bases). This CDR3 region has 16 residues. Germline assignment: CDR1 SGHTA and CDR2 FQGNSA. Trimming took off 8 bases at V and 4 bases at J, with 22 bases between the two ends. CDR3 nucleotide sequence: TGTGCCAGCGGCAACCTGGGAGTCCCGGGCCCAGATACGCAGTATTTT. It encodes CASGNLGVPGPDTQYF.

The CDR3 region has the DNA TGTGCCAGCAGCTTACAGCCAAAGGGGGCGAAAACTGAAGCTTTCTTT. Encoded protein: CASSLQPKGAKTEAFF. The rearrangement joins TRBV7-3 to TRBJ1-1, with 7 bases fitting TRBD1. CDR1 is SGHTA, CDR2 FQGTGA, per germline. J lost 5 bases, V lost 2 bases, and 11 bases had no gene match. This CDR3 is built from 16 residues. Using reference TRBV7-3 and TRBJ1-1 for the parts outside the CDR3, the full variable domain is GAGVSQTPSNKVTEKGKYVELRCDPISGHTALYWYRQSLGQGPEFLIYFQGTGAADDSGLPNDRFFAVRPEGSVSTLKIQRTERGDSAVYLCASSLQPKGAKTEAFFGQGTRLTVV.

J is TRBJ1-4 and V is TRBV27; D gene uncertain. The CDR3 consists of 16 residues. V lost 2 bases to trimming and J lost 6 bases, with 16 bases between them. Germline values: CDR1 MNHEY, CDR2 SMNVEV (reference sequence). CDR3 region: CASSLSNGVSDEKLFF. CDR3 DNA sequence: TGTGCCAGCAGTTTAAGTAACGGGGTGTCGGATGAAAAACTGTTTTTT.

The chain recombines TRBV5-1 with TRBJ1-2, with D tentatively TRBD1 (6 bases). The CDR3 totals 14 residues. V lost 0 bases, J lost 8 bases, and 14 bases lay in between. Germline V gene data show CDR1 as SGHRS and CDR2 as YFSETQ. CDR3 bases: TGCGCCAGCAGCTTGGGGCAGGGGATTGGAGGCTACACCTTC. Translated, it gives CASSLGQGIGGYTF.

V is TRBV5-6 and J is TRBJ2-1, with TRBD2 identical over 11 bases. CDR3 length equals 17 residues. With 4 bases clipped from V and 4 bases from J, the junction kept 10 bases outside the gene matches. Germline loops: CDR1 SGHDT, CDR2 YYEEEE. The CDR3 loop reads CASSPTRTSGFYNEQFF. CDR3 bases: TGTGCCAGCAGCCCTACCCGGACTAGCGGGTTTTACAATGAGCAGTTCTTC.

This sequence joins TRBV13 and TRBJ2-7; a possible D gene is TRBD2 (5 bases). The V end was cut by 0 bases, the J end by 4 bases, with 16 bases between. The CDR3 runs 16 residues. Germline V gene lookup returns CDR1 PRHDT and CDR2 FYEKMQ (reference sequence). The CDR3 bases are TGTGCCAGCAGCTTAGGGAAGGCGGGCGCCCCTTACGAGCAGTACTTC. Its protein is CASSLGKAGAPYEQYF.

This sequence joins TRBV14 and TRBJ2-1; D gene ambiguous. The CDR3 consists of 11 residues. Trimming left V 2 bases short and J 6 bases short, with 2 bases between. Germline CDR1 SGHDN, CDR2 FVKESK. The CDR3 DNA is TGTGCCAGCAGCCAACTCAATGAGCAGTTCTTC. This translates into CASSQLNEQFF.